This T cell receptor (beta chain) was retrieved from a study of patients and donors after allogeneic stem cell transplantation (dated by TCRdb to 2018 to 2021). V drops 6 bases and J drops 0 bases, leaving 14 bases in between. There are 15 amino acids in the CDR3, from cysteine to phenylalanine inclusive. The DNA shown is the 45-base CDR3, in frame from base 1. This clonotype was counted ten times or more. Its specific antigen is unknown. No per-base quality is available; no much larger clone lies one base away. Receptor amplification or capture employed RT-PCR. The instrument was a NextSeq 550. TCRdb passed the public sequencing reads through fastp at Q25 and MiXCR, retaining productive beta sequences. Rows matching on CDR3 protein sequence are summarized as one entry with the most common DNA and genes. The sample has about a million distinct CDR3 sequences on record, roughly 18% of them singletons. The ten most abundant clones make up 5% to 7.5% of the sample.

The specimen was blood, either unsorted or a sorted T cell fraction (not recorded which). The TCR originated in a human donor who was either an allogeneic HSCT recipient or a stem cell or donor lymphocyte infusion donor (not recorded which). It is not recorded whose cells these are; they may come from a transplant donor. The chain couples TRBV12-3 or TRBV12-4 to TRBJ1-1; a weak D assignment points to TRBD1 (5 bases agree). The sequenced DNA: TGTGCCAGCAGAGCGGGACTGAAGATGAACACTGAAGCTTTCTTT. Its product reads: CASRAGLKMNTEAFF.